A selection of T cell receptor beta chains follows, all from one sample in a study of CD8 T cells in Susac syndrome. One entry per CDR3 protein, called by TCRdb with MiXCR from the immunoSEQ multiplex PCR reads. The sample has 150,000 or so distinct CDR3 sequences, about 94% seen once; the top ten hold roughly 0.13%. The source material was CD4+ T cells from PBMCs. The receptors stem from a human donor in good health. CDR3s include the opening cysteine and the closing phenylalanine or tryptophan. Clone size is stated in some rows and not others, as once, few, many or a class when expanded.

J | size | V | CDR3
TRBJ2-7 | NA | TRBV5-6 | CASSRRDRGYWSYEQYF
TRBJ2-6 | NA | TRBV3-1 | CASSQAGLGANVLTF
TRBJ1-1 | once | TRBV12-3/TRBV12-4 | CASSLMERTEAFF
TRBJ2-7 | NA | TRBV5-8 | CASSGQGSYEQYF
TRBJ2-3 | NA | TRBV5-8 | CASSSDRGADTQYF
TRBJ1-5 | NA | TRBV5-1 | CASSLDTYQPQHF
TRBJ1-2 | NA | TRBV7-2 | CASSLGRGNYGYTF
TRBJ1-1 | once | TRBV29-1 | CSVESQGNTEAFF
TRBJ2-1 | NA | TRBV10-3 | CAISGQGVRNEQFF
TRBJ1-1 | NA | TRBV20-1 | CSAKVTEAFF
TRBJ1-2 | NA | TRBV3-1 | CASSPSERSNYGYTF
TRBJ2-1 | once | TRBV20-1 | CSATDRWDNEQFF
TRBJ2-7 | NA | TRBV9 | CASSVVGATSYEQYF
TRBJ2-5 | NA | TRBV6-2/TRBV6-3 | CASSPTGGGTQYF
TRBJ2-1 | NA | TRBV9 | CASTPQMIRSYNEQFF
TRBJ1-2 | NA | TRBV12-3/TRBV12-4 | CASSSTDGYTF
TRBJ1-6 | NA | TRBV20-1 | CSATSDSNSPLHF
TRBJ2-1 | NA | TRBV7-2 | CASSLEVGAEFF
TRBJ2-2 | NA | TRBV29-1 | CSVGPNPGELFF
TRBJ2-5 | NA | TRBV20-1 | CSASPSRVGETQYF
TRBJ1-1 | NA | TRBV20-1 | CSAPDRGAEAFF
TRBJ2-7 | NA | TRBV9 | CASSPPGRGGEQYF
TRBJ1-1 | NA | TRBV7-2 | CASSLETGPAFF